This T cell receptor beta chain is drawn from a study of sequential checkpoint blockade in melanoma. As for the study in general: After both sequences, patients received maintenance nivolumab. About 90 pretreatment tumor DNA samples were TCRβ immunosequenced. Roughly 23 patients had matched tumor biopsies before treatment and at week 13 after nivolumab or ipilimumab alone.

The CDR3 contains 15 residues. Profiled with immunoSEQ multiplex PCR; TCRdb holds only in-frame clones, not every one. This table has approximately 6,000 clones, 25% to 30% appearing once. This clone has just a few counts. Its antigen is not known. Treatment denoted: randomized to nivolumab then ipilimumab (arm A) or the reverse (arm B). General study findings and limits: About 30 times likelier clinical benefit followed increased tumor T-cell fraction and clonality.

Sequencing was performed on tumor tissue (inferred from file names), taken from a patient given nivolumab and ipilimumab in sequence. The chain employs TRBV12-2 and TRBJ2-3; the table's D call, TRBD2, was not checked against the DNA. TRBV12-2 is a known pseudogene. The sequence was obtained from a human donor with melanoma. CDR3 residues: CASRLACAQRDTQYF. In DNA form, the CDR3 reads TGTGCAAGTCGCTTAGCCTGCGCCCAGCGAGATACGCAGTATTTT.